The next 20 T cell receptor beta chains were all read from a single sample in a study of T-cell memory formation after mild COVID-19. In TCRdb, the 5' RACE reads were re-called with MiXCR into one record per CDR3 protein. Of about 350,000 distinct CDR3 sequences listed, about an eighth are singletons. What was sequenced was PBMCs or a T cell subset sorted from them (not recorded which). The receptors were gathered from a young man who had mild COVID-19 (a few samples of this study predate the infection). Cell type and time point are not known.

The rearrangement links TRBV7-9 to TRBJ2-7; TRBD1 aligns across 7 bases. Germline lookup yields CDR1 SEHNR and CDR2 FQNEAQ (reference sequence). V was clipped by 3 bases and J by 5 bases; unmatched bases: 1. CDR3 length equals 12 residues. This CDR3 is CASSLTGNEQYF. In DNA form, the CDR3 reads TGTGCCAGCAGCTTGACAGGGAACGAGCAGTACTTC.

This chain links TRBV2 with TRBJ2-7; D unclear. This CDR3 is 12 amino acids long. The ends were cut back, 0 bases at V and 7 bases at J, with 7 bases in the middle. Germline V gene lookup returns CDR1 SNHLY and CDR2 FYNNEI. The CDR3 loop is CASSEASREQYF. The CDR3 DNA reads as TGTGCCAGCAGTGAAGCGTCCAGGGAGCAGTACTTC.

The chain is built from TRBV18 and TRBJ1-4, with 7 positions matching TRBD1. This CDR3 is 16 amino acids long. Germline lookup yields CDR1 KGHSH and CDR2 LQKENI. Germline trimming cut 5 bases from V and 4 bases from J; bases unmatched to any gene: 10. CDR3 sequence reads: CASSAVAGTVNEKLFF. CDR3 nucleotide sequence: TGTGCCAGCTCAGCAGTCGCCGGGACAGTTAATGAAAAACTGTTTTTT.

The chain has TRBV7-6 and TRBJ2-3; 9 bases align to TRBD1. This CDR3 contains 16 residues. Trimming took 5 bases from V and 5 from J; bases not matched to a gene: 11. Germline CDR1 SGHVS, CDR2 FNYEAQ. The CDR3 spells CASSPRTGESGDTQYF. The CDR3 coding sequence is TGTGCCAGCAGCCCCAGGACAGGGGAAAGCGGAGATACGCAGTATTTT. Full variable domain (missing parts from reference TRBV7-6 and TRBJ2-3): GAGVSQSPRYKVTKRGQDVALRCDPISGHVSLYWYRQALGQGPEFLTYFNYEAQQDKSGLPNDRFSAERPEGSISTLTIQRTEQRDSAMYRCASSPRTGESGDTQYFGPGTRLTVL.

This clonotype was seen more than once but under ten times. V is TRBV7-6 and J is TRBJ2-1, with unresolved D. V was shortened by 2 bases and J by 5 bases, with 16 bases between the two germline ends. CDR1 is SGHVS and CDR2 is FNYEAQ in the germline V gene. The CDR3 has 16 amino acids. The CDR3 loop reads CASSLTWSRTHNEQFF. The CDR3 DNA sequence: TGTGCCAGCAGCTTAACGTGGAGCCGGACCCACAATGAGCAGTTCTTC.

This clonotype was seen repeatedly, ten times or more. J is TRBJ2-2 and V is TRBV12-3 or TRBV12-4; D remains unclear. CDR3 length: 13 residues. V lost 3 bases and J lost 2, with 4 bases in between. CDR3 loop: CASSLTNTGELFF. The CDR3 DNA is TGTGCCAGCAGTTTGACTAACACCGGGGAGCTGTTTTTT.

The chain combines TRBV11-2 with TRBJ2-5; D may correspond to TRBD1 or TRBD2 (5 bases each). Germline V CDR1 and CDR2: SGHAT, FQNNGV. CDR3 length: 15 amino acids. V dropped 3 bases and J dropped 2 bases, with 13 bases sitting between them. The CDR3 spells CASSFYRGQQETQYF. Written as DNA, the CDR3 is TGTGCCAGCAGCTTTTACCGGGGCCAGCAAGAGACCCAGTACTTC. Supplemented by reference TRBV11-2 and TRBJ2-5, the full variable domain reads EAGVAQSPRYKIIEKRQSVAFWCNPISGHATLYWYQQILGQGPKLLIQFQNNGVVDDSQLPKDRFSAERLKGVDSTLKIQPAKLEDSAVYLCASSFYRGQQETQYFGPGTRLLVL.

This chain joins TRBV7-9 and TRBJ2-2; D is uncertain. Germline loops: CDR1 SEHNR, CDR2 FQNEAQ (reference sequence). The CDR3 is 13 residues long. V was shortened by 2 bases and J by 7 bases, with 8 bases between the two germline ends. The chain's CDR3 is CASSLKPRGELFF. The CDR3 DNA follows: TGTGCCAGCAGCTTAAAGCCTCGCGGGGAGCTGTTTTTT.

This clonotype was counted between two and nine times. This sequence joins TRBV2 and TRBJ2-3; tentative D call: TRBD1 (6 bases). The CDR3 contains 16 residues. Trimming cost V 6 bases and J 3 bases, with 19 bases left between them. Germline V lookup: CDR1 SNHLY, CDR2 FYNNEI. CDR3: CASRDTPGHDTDTQYF. CDR3 DNA: TGTGCCAGCAGGGATACACCGGGACACGATACAGATACGCAGTATTTT.

This clonotype was observed a few times. V usage is TRBV2 and J usage is TRBJ2-7; 9 bases line up with TRBD1. CDR1 and CDR2 (germline): SNHLY, FYNNEI. The length of the CDR3 is 14 residues. Unmatched junction bases numbered 4, after V lost 4 bases and J lost 3 bases. The CDR3 DNA reads TGTGCCAGCAGTGTAAGGGACAGGGTCTACGAGCAGTACTTC. Protein sequence: CASSVRDRVYEQYF.

This clonotype has only a few counts. The chain links TRBV28 to TRBJ1-2; D is uncertain. Trimming removed 2 bases from V and 5 bases from J, with 6 bases in between. Germline assignment: CDR1 MDHEN and CDR2 SYDVKM. The CDR3 sequence is 12 residues long. CDR3 sequence reads: CASSLMGYGYTF. In DNA form, the CDR3 reads TGTGCCAGCAGTTTAATGGGGTATGGCTACACCTTC.

This clonotype was found a few times. The gene calls are TRBV5-1 and TRBJ1-1; D ambiguous. Germline CDR1 reads SGHRS; CDR2 reads YFSETQ. V lost 0 bases and J lost 7, with 10 bases in between. The CDR3 totals 13 residues. The DNA for the CDR3 is TGCGCCAGCAGCTTGGGCCTCCGTGGTGAAGCTTTCTTT. It is translated as CASSLGLRGEAFF.

For the CDR3, the DNA is TGTGCCAGCAGTTACTCTGCCAAAGCGGGGGGGAGAGATACGCAGTATTTT. Its translation: CASSYSAKAGGRDTQYF. The chain links TRBV6-2 or TRBV6-3 to TRBJ2-3; 10 nucleotides match TRBD2. With V trimmed by 0 bases and J by 5 bases, 8 bases remained unmatched. This CDR3 has 17 amino acids. Germline V gene data show CDR1 as MNHEY and CDR2 as SVGEGT.

This clonotype was seen only a few times. This chain connects TRBV12-3 or TRBV12-4 to TRBJ2-3, with 10 nucleotides matching TRBD1. J gave up 2 bases and V 4 bases, and 9 bases lay outside the gene matches. The CDR3 has 17 residues. The CDR3 DNA reads TGTGCCAGCAGTTCACCCCGGGACAGGGGAAACACAGATACGCAGTATTTT. It translates to CASSSPRDRGNTDTQYF.

This clonotype was recorded at least ten times. The CDR3 loop reads CASSSVAGTYEQYF. The DNA of the CDR3 is TGTGCCAGCAGTTCGGTAGCGGGGACGTACGAGCAGTACTTC. V gene TRBV27 combines with J gene TRBJ2-7, with TRBD2 matching 8 bases. The CDR3 contains 14 residues. The J segment lost 4 bases and the V segment lost 4 bases, leaving 6 bases of the junction unmatched. Per germline, CDR1 MNHEY and CDR2 SMNVEV (reference sequence).

This clonotype was recorded a few times. This rearrangement joins TRBV7-2 to TRBJ2-3; 13 nucleotides agree with TRBD2. After removal of 6 bases from V and 0 bases from J, the junction contained 3 bases not matched to a gene. This CDR3 has 16 residues. Looked up from germline, CDR1 is SGHTA and CDR2 is FQGNSA. Written as DNA, the CDR3 is TGTGCCAGCAGACGGGGACTAGCGGGGAGCACAGATACGCAGTATTTT. Amino acids: CASRRGLAGSTDTQYF.

This clonotype was counted ten times or more. J is TRBJ2-3 and V is TRBV25-1; TRBD2 matches at 8 bases. Losses at the gene ends were 1 base for V and 3 bases for J; bases not matched to a gene: 6. This CDR3 is built from 16 residues. In germline, CDR1 is MGHDK, CDR2 SYGVNS. The CDR3 here is CASSESRRGVTDTQYF. For the CDR3, the DNA is TGTGCCAGCAGTGAATCACGGCGGGGGGTAACAGATACGCAGTATTTT.

The chain links TRBV30 to TRBJ2-7, with 12 positions matching TRBD1. CDR3 size: 12 residues. After removal of 7 bases from V and 7 bases from J, the junction contained 5 bases not matched to a gene. Germline CDR1 is GTSNPN and CDR2 is SVGIG (reference sequence). The CDR3 DNA follows: TGTGCCTCGGGACAGGGGGCTAGGGAGCAGTACTTC. Translating gives CASGQGAREQYF.

This clonotype showed up just a few times. The chain employs TRBV12-3 or TRBV12-4 and TRBJ1-1, with 10 bases that match TRBD1. J lost 5 bases, V lost 8 bases, and 5 bases had no gene match. The CDR3 is 13 amino acids. CDR3 sequence reads: CASAGTGVTEAFF. The CDR3 DNA is TGTGCCAGCGCCGGGACAGGGGTTACTGAAGCTTTCTTT.

The chain recombines TRBV12-3 or TRBV12-4 with TRBJ2-3; no firm D call. This CDR3 spans 13 amino acids. The germline V and J ends were trimmed by 3 bases and 6 bases, with 10 bases remaining between them. This chain's CDR3 is CASSLLAADTQYF. The DNA for the CDR3 is TGTGCCAGCAGTTTGTTGGCCGCCGATACGCAGTATTTT.